One and the same sample provided the 22 T cell receptor beta chains below, sequenced in a study of PD-1 blockade in classical Hodgkin lymphoma. Profiled with immunoSEQ multiplex PCR; TCRdb holds only in-frame clones, not every one. The data contain 50,000 to 65,000 clones, approximately 94% of them singletons. The time point denotes: cycle 4 day 1 (C4D1), after more than five weeks of nivolumab. All patients experienced relapse after autologous stem cell transplantation, and brentuximab vedotin exposure was variable. The starting material was peripheral blood mononuclear cells (PBMCs), obtained before the fourth cycle of nivolumab. These receptors all stem from a human donor with classical Hodgkin lymphoma.

This chain uses TRBV9 with TRBJ1-5; no definite D call. The ends were cut back, 0 bases at V and 0 bases at J, with 7 bases in the middle. The CDR3 sequence is 15 residues long. From germline, CDR1 is SGDLS and CDR2 YYNGEE. The CDR3 region has the DNA TGTGCCAGCAGCGTAGGCGGAAGTAGCAATCAGCCCCAGCATTTT. This encodes CASSVGGSSNQPQHF.

The table lists this clone with a count of one. The CDR3 region is CASSLTGWGNEKLFF. The CDR3 region has the DNA TGTGCCAGCAGTTTGACGGGCTGGGGGAATGAAAAACTGTTTTTT. The chain couples TRBV27 to TRBJ1-4; D possibly corresponds to TRBD1 (5 bases). Germline V CDR1 and CDR2: MNHEY, SMNVEV (reference sequence). There are 15 residues in the CDR3. V lost 3 bases, J lost 5 bases, and 13 bases lay in between.

The chain joins TRBV11-2 to TRBJ2-1; 10 bases align to TRBD2. Per germline, CDR1 SGHAT and CDR2 FQNNGV. The junction had 11 bases not matched to a gene; V was cut back by 5 bases and J by 4 bases. This CDR3 comprises 17 residues. CDR3 in DNA: TGTGCCAGCAGCCCGGTCCCACTAGCGGGGATATACAATGAGCAGTTCTTC. Protein: CASSPVPLAGIYNEQFF.

The chain uses TRBV30 and TRBJ2-6; weak D call: TRBD1 (6 bases). Trimming cost V 2 bases and J 1 base, with 12 bases left between them. Looked up from germline, CDR1 is GTSNPN and CDR2 is SVGIG (reference sequence). The CDR3 is 16 residues long. The CDR3 bases are TGTGCCTGGAGTAGGCAGGGGTCTTCTGGGGCCAACGTCCTGACTTTC. Translated, it gives CAWSRQGSSGANVLTF.

The rearrangement uses TRBV10-2 and TRBJ2-3, with a tentative D call TRBD1 (6 bases). Germline lookup yields CDR1 WSHSY and CDR2 SAAADI. The CDR3 sequence is 16 residues long. Trimming removed 5 bases at V and 3 bases at J, with 18 bases between. The CDR3 is CASSPQWTVKTDTQYF. The CDR3 DNA reads as TGCGCCAGCAGTCCCCAGTGGACAGTAAAAACAGATACGCAGTATTTT.

The chain combines TRBV28 with TRBJ2-1, with 9 bases identical to TRBD2. This CDR3 region has 17 residues. Looked up from germline, CDR1 is MDHEN and CDR2 is SYDVKM. Unmatched junction bases numbered 19, after V lost 10 bases and J lost 6 bases. CDR3 in amino acids: CATQFHVGLAGANEQFF. DNA for the CDR3: TGTGCCACCCAGTTTCATGTAGGATTAGCGGGAGCCAATGAGCAGTTCTTC.

V and J are TRBV4-1 and TRBJ2-3; 7 bases are shared with TRBD2. V lost 8 bases and J lost 7; bases outside the gene matches: 21. Germline lookup yields CDR1 MGHRA and CDR2 YSYEKL. The CDR3 has 17 amino acids. The CDR3, as DNA: TGCGCCAGCTCCCAAGGGAGGGGAGGAATGAGGCAGTATACGCAGTATTTT. It translates to CASSQGRGGMRQYTQYF.

By sample share, this clone is medium-sized. The chain combines TRBV7-9 with TRBJ2-3; 8 bases fit TRBD2. Germline CDR1 reads SEHNR; CDR2 reads FQNEAQ (reference sequence). V dropped 1 base and J dropped 5; count of bases not matched to a gene: 8. The CDR3 sequence is 16 residues long. The CDR3 reads CASSLVAGNAGDTQYF. The CDR3 DNA follows: TGTGCCAGCAGCTTAGTAGCGGGAAACGCCGGAGATACGCAGTATTTT.

The genes are TRBV6-1 and TRBJ2-7; 9 bases map to TRBD1. The CDR3 is 14 amino acids. J was trimmed by 4 bases and V by 8 bases; bases with no gene match: 9. The germline V gene has CDR1 MNHNS and CDR2 SASEGT. In DNA, the CDR3 is TGTGCCAGCCTAATCGGGACAGGGAGATACGAGCAGTACTTC. Translated: CASLIGTGRYEQYF.

The sample holds one count of this clone. The chain couples TRBV28 to TRBJ1-2; tentatively, D is TRBD1 (5 bases). V dropped 7 bases and J dropped 4 bases, with 19 bases sitting between them. This CDR3 comprises 15 residues. Looked up from germline, CDR1 is MDHEN and CDR2 is SYDVKM. CDR3 bases: TGTGCCAGCACGTCCAGGGCAGGTAGAAGCTATGGCTACACCTTC. This gives the protein CASTSRAGRSYGYTF.

The genes are TRBV27 and TRBJ2-5, with TRBD2 as a possible D gene (7 bases). V lost 7 bases and J 7 bases, leaving 16 bases between the germline ends. The CDR3 consists of 13 residues. Germline V gene sequence: CDR1 MNHEY, CDR2 SMNVEV (reference sequence). The CDR3 loop reads CASKSGGRATQYF. The CDR3 DNA follows: TGTGCCAGCAAGTCGGGGGGCAGAGCGACCCAGTACTTC.

V is TRBV5-1 and J is TRBJ1-1; TRBD1 is a possible D gene (6 bases). Per the germline V gene, CDR1 is SGHRS and CDR2 is YFSETQ. With 4 bases removed from V and 5 bases from J, the gap between germline ends came to 21 bases. The CDR3 is 16 residues long. Written as DNA, the CDR3 is TGCGCCAGCAGCAATATAGAACAGGGACGAGATACTGAAGCTTTCTTT. Its protein product is CASSNIEQGRDTEAFF.

V gene TRBV5-3 combines with J gene TRBJ2-1, with TRBD2 identical over 12 bases. TRBV5-3 is an ORF for which the function is uncertain. The length of the CDR3 is 19 residues. V dropped 0 bases and J dropped 0; count of bases not matched to a gene: 7. CDR3 sequence reads: CARSLGLAGAMSSYNEQFF. CDR3 bases: TGTGCCAGAAGCTTGGGACTAGCGGGAGCGATGAGCTCCTACAATGAGCAGTTCTTC.

This chain uses TRBV11-1 with TRBJ1-1; tentatively, D is TRBD1 (6 bases). The CDR3 loop spans 13 amino acids. The V end lost 6 bases, the J end lost 0 bases, and 8 bases lay between the germline ends. The V gene's germline CDR1 is SGHAT and CDR2 FQDESV (reference sequence). CDR3 region: CASRRTVNTEAFF. The CDR3 DNA reads TGTGCCAGCAGGCGGACAGTGAACACTGAAGCTTTCTTT.

Written as DNA, the CDR3 is TGTGCCAGCAGCTTAGGAGGGACTAGCGTTACCTACGAGCAGTACTTC. This translates into CASSLGGTSVTYEQYF. The chain joins TRBV7-2 to TRBJ2-7; 10 bases agree with TRBD2. Germline CDR1 is SGHTA and CDR2 is FQGNSA. V lost 1 base and J lost 2; bases outside the gene matches: 5. The length of the CDR3 is 16 residues.

This rearrangement joins TRBV19 to TRBJ1-1, with D uncertain. This CDR3 has 13 amino acids. The V gene's germline CDR1 is LNHDA and CDR2 SQIVND (reference sequence). Deletions cut 0 bases from V and 7 bases from J, with 9 bases between. CDR3 amino acids: CASSIDRPHEAFF. The CDR3 DNA is TGTGCCAGTAGTATAGATCGACCCCATGAAGCTTTCTTT. Using reference TRBV19 and TRBJ1-1 for the parts outside the CDR3, the full variable domain is DGGITQSPKYLFRKEGQNVTLSCEQNLNHDAMYWYRQDPGQGLRLIYYSQIVNDFQKGDIAEGYSVSREKKESFPLTVTSAQKNPTAFYLCASSIDRPHEAFFGQGTRLTVV.

This chain links TRBV5-4 with TRBJ2-2; TRBD2 matches 11 bases. Germline lookup yields CDR1 SGHNT and CDR2 YYREEE (reference sequence). This CDR3 comprises 14 residues. The V gene end was trimmed by 4 bases and the J gene end by 8 bases; junction bases not matched to a gene: 4. The CDR3 bases are TGTGCCAGCAGCAGCTGGACTAGCGGGGGGGAGCTGTTTTTT. This translates into CASSSWTSGGELFF.

The V call is TRBV7-8, the J call TRBJ2-1; 8 nucleotides match TRBD2. With 3 bases clipped from V and 7 bases from J, the junction kept 11 bases outside the gene matches. This CDR3 comprises 16 residues. CDR1 SGHVS and CDR2 FQNEAQ come from the germline V gene. The CDR3 DNA sequence: TGTGCCAGCAGCTTGCCCAATAGCGGGACTCGTAATGAGCAGTTCTTC. Translated, it gives CASSLPNSGTRNEQFF.

The CDR3 reads CASSNRLAGGPGELFF. As DNA, the CDR3 is TGTGCCAGCAGCAACCGACTAGCGGGAGGCCCCGGGGAGCTGTTTTTT. This chain uses TRBV7-6 with TRBJ2-2; 13 nucleotides match TRBD2. The CDR3 is made up of 16 amino acids. V lost 5 bases, J lost 6 bases, and 6 bases stayed unmatched. CDR1 and CDR2 (germline): SGHVS, FNYEAQ.

The V gene is TRBV28, the J gene TRBJ2-7; 8 bases agree with TRBD2. The CDR3 is 17 residues long. Looked up from germline, CDR1 is MDHEN and CDR2 is SYDVKM. Trimming removed 7 bases from V and 3 bases from J; junction bases left unmatched: 17. CDR3 bases: TGTGCCAGCAACCGAGCGGGGGTAGGGCCCTATAACTACGAGCAGTACTTC. It is translated as CASNRAGVGPYNYEQYF.

This chain links TRBV6-5 with TRBJ2-1, with D possibly being TRBD1 or TRBD2 (5 bases each). Trimming left V 0 bases short and J 8 bases short, with 11 bases between. The germline CDR1 and CDR2 sequences are MNHEY and SVGAGI. The CDR3 runs 14 residues. CDR3 bases: TGTGCCAGCAGTTACTCGGGGACCGGCGATGAGCAGTTCTTC. Translating it yields CASSYSGTGDEQFF.

The chain recombines TRBV11-2 with TRBJ2-5; the D is unclear. The V end lost 5 bases, the J end lost 5 bases, and 12 bases lay between the germline ends. Germline-derived CDR1 and CDR2 are SGHAT and FQNNGV. The length of the CDR3 is 13 residues. DNA of the CDR3: TGTGCCAGCAGCCAGTTCCGGTCGGAGACCCAGTACTTC. As protein: CASSQFRSETQYF.